The next 9 T cell receptor beta chains were all read from a single sample in a study of CD8+ T cells in alopecia areata. Treatment indicated: oral pan-JAK inhibitor, 5-10 mg twice daily. RNA was isolated and reverse transcribed to cDNA, the sequencing template. Here immunoSEQ multiplex PCR was the method, and the copy in TCRdb shows in-frame clones only, minus some. The sample has about 190,000 clones; approximately 60% are singletons. Sequencing used CD4+ T cells sorted from blood, obtained at week 4, from a patient treated with tofacitinib. The receptor set was obtained from a human donor with alopecia areata.

This clone was detected only a few times. The chain carries TRBV29-1 and TRBJ2-2; TRBD2 agrees at 12 bases. CDR3 length: 15 amino acids. Germline CDR1 and CDR2: SQVTM and ANQGSEA. V dropped 4 bases and J dropped 5; count of bases not matched to a gene: 5. The CDR3 region is CSVVLAGGRTGELFF. The CDR3 DNA is TGCAGCGTTGTCCTAGCGGGAGGGCGAACCGGGGAGCTGTTTTTT.

The chain uses TRBV6-1 and TRBJ2-7, with no clear D. Germline V lookup: CDR1 MNHNS, CDR2 SASEGT. Trimming pared 4 bases from V and 2 bases from J, leaving 9 bases between. CDR3 length: 13 residues. This chain's CDR3 is CASSVEGTYEQYF. The DNA for the CDR3 is TGTGCCAGCAGTGTCGAAGGGACCTACGAGCAGTACTTC.

V usage is TRBV11-2 and J usage is TRBJ2-1; no clear D. The CDR3 has 15 residues. The germline V and J ends were trimmed by 3 bases and 6 bases, with 15 bases remaining between them. Germline CDR1 SGHAT, CDR2 FQNNGV. CDR3 protein: CASSFQTVKLNEQFF. The CDR3 nucleotides read TGTGCCAGCAGCTTCCAAACAGTGAAACTCAATGAGCAGTTCTTC.

The chain combines TRBV6-1 with TRBJ1-2; unclear D gene. CDR1 is MNHNS and CDR2 is SASEGT in the germline V gene. CDR3 length: 12 amino acids. V dropped 8 bases and J dropped 6 bases, with 13 bases sitting between them. The CDR3 loop is CASSGVRDGYTF. In nucleotides, the CDR3 is TGTGCCAGCTCCGGGGTGAGGGATGGCTACACCTTC.

This clone showed up just a few times. V gene TRBV30 combines with J gene TRBJ2-2; D remains unclear. CDR3 size: 13 residues. V was cut by 3 bases and J by 8 bases, with 13 bases left in between. CDR1 is GTSNPN and CDR2 is SVGIG in the germline V gene (reference sequence). In nucleotides, the CDR3 is TGTGCCTGGAGCGCAGATTCCGGTGGGGAGCTGTTTTTT. Its translation: CAWSADSGGELFF.

V and J are TRBV29-1 and TRBJ2-3; 7 bases fit TRBD2. Germline trimming cut 4 bases from V and 2 bases from J; bases unmatched to any gene: 6. CDR3 length equals 14 residues. Germline lookup yields CDR1 SQVTM and CDR2 ANQGSEA. The DNA for the CDR3 is TGCAGCGTTGGCTCTAGCGGAGCCACAGATACGCAGTATTTT. It codes for CSVGSSGATDTQYF.

This rearrangement joins TRBV10-3 to TRBJ2-7; 8 bases line up with TRBD1. V was pared by 0 bases and J by 2 bases, with 0 bases of the junction left unmatched. Germline-derived CDR1 and CDR2 are ENHRY and SYGVKD. The CDR3 spans 14 residues. The chain's CDR3 is CAISESQGAYEQYF. In DNA, the CDR3 is TGTGCCATCAGTGAGTCACAGGGGGCCTACGAGCAGTACTTC.

The chain recombines TRBV4-2 with TRBJ2-1; D possibly matches TRBD1 or TRBD2 (6 bases each). CDR1 and CDR2 (germline): LGHNA, YNFKEQ. Trimming removed 1 base from V and 0 bases from J, with 13 bases in between. The CDR3 is made up of 17 amino acids. The CDR3 protein is CASSQGGGISSYNEQFF. The CDR3 nucleotides are TGTGCCAGCAGCCAAGGAGGGGGGATTAGCTCCTACAATGAGCAGTTCTTC.

This clone was seen only a few times. The CDR3 DNA sequence: TGTGCCAGCAGCCAGGGTACAGATACGCAGTATTTT. It is translated as CASSQGTDTQYF. The chain combines TRBV7-9 with TRBJ2-3, with D maybe TRBD1 (5 bases). Deletions cut 5 bases from V and 3 bases from J, with 6 bases between. This CDR3 is 12 amino acids long. Germline CDR1 SEHNR, CDR2 FQNEAQ (reference sequence).